This T cell receptor beta chain comes out of a study of cytomegalovirus exposure and HLA in healthy donors (dated by TCRdb to about 2017). Concerning the study at large: In an earlier analysis of some 550 of the donors, 250 to 350 Gb of sequence data and some 120 million unique TCR beta sequences from about 179 million T cells were reported. The number of donors typed differed by locus, with about 629-640 for A, B, C, DRB1 and DQB1, around 560 for DQA1, over 600 for DPA1, and around 460 for DPB1. An early release that covered about 600 HLA-typed donors contained approximately 300 gigabases of sequencing data and approximately 85 million unique TCR sequences. The study profiled the T cell repertoires of 666 subjects by immunosequencing and related them to cytomegalovirus serostatus. The later analysis used no new phenotypic data to find candidate immune exposures, relying instead on TCR beta sequences and their occurrence across donors. Class I and class II HLA loci were covered by the typing at four-digit resolution. Among several hundred genotyped donors of the cohort, an average of approximately 240,000 unique TCR beta nucleotide sequences was sequenced per donor, of which roughly 17% were non-productive. The study combined high-throughput TCR immunosequencing, statistical association of individual TCRs with disease status, and machine learning to predict cytomegalovirus infection status. The genetic ancestry cluster associated with self-reported Caucasian donors included roughly four fifths of the 350 to 500 genotyped donors. A separate validation cohort of 100 to 150 different subjects was used in addition to the 666-subject first cohort. Roughly five DR-DQ haplotypes were handled as single units for association and clustering, since linkage in the cohort was strong. Alongside the repertoire data, information on donor age, sex, ethnicity and CMV serostatus was compiled. An earlier analysis of several hundred of the donors applied high-throughput TCR beta sequencing to assess whether each TCR beta V gene segment acted as functional or pseudogenic. In a later genetic analysis, genome-wide SNP genotypes for about 65% of the 666 donors were used, and that subset was treated as a discovery cohort. To study patterns of TCR occurrence, a later analysis re-analyzed previously published TCR beta repertoires from several hundred donors and added high-resolution HLA genotyping. All discovery cohort repertoires had been generated on a single sequencing platform. The study was designed to test whether signatures of past pathogen exposure could be identified by cataloging public T cell receptors. The study at large found these results: A further reported finding was that TCR beta sequences accurately predicted the HLA-A and HLA-B alleles for most subjects in the first cohort. Most TCR sequences were seen in very few donors, while some public TCRs were found in many individuals. A later analysis found that HLA-associated TCR beta chains were more clonally expanded and had lower generation probabilities than equally common non-associated chains. At a false discovery rate of 0.05, a later analysis linked 15,000 to 20,000 TCR beta sequences to specific HLA alleles. An association between a missense DCLRE1C variant and V-gene and J-gene trimming of TCR beta chains was found in a later genetic analysis and replicated in an independent cohort. Compared with the roughly 600-donor mean, donors in an Asian-associated ancestry cluster had fewer N-insertions in productive TCRs, according to a later genetic analysis. Because some donors lacked HLA typing at each locus, the association tests relied only on the typed subset. Presence/absence analyses assumed roughly uniform sequencing depth across donors, an assumption that may not hold. In a later analysis, most CMV-associated TCR beta chains were found to appear HLA-restricted, with HLA associations seemingly driven largely by CMV exposure. The 87-base-pair reads could not distinguish some IMGT-functional V segments, including TRBV6-2 and TRBV6-3, so those segments were excluded. In vitro tests confirmed that a few of the cytomegalovirus-associated TCR beta chains recognize cytomegalovirus antigens. The only immune exposure information available for the cohort was CMV serostatus. Strong co-occurrence of HLA alleles, especially DR and DQ, made assigning TCR associations to individual alleles difficult. Correlated functional status among segregating V segments might be attributable to linkage disequilibrium, but an unknown experimental factor could not be ruled out. A cluster of highly shared sequence variants was judged likely to represent a technical artifact of the sequencing pipeline. An earlier analysis of approximately 570 of the donors showed that most TCR beta V segments appeared in productive rearrangements either about 87% or about 30% of the time, which broadly matched IMGT annotations. The classifier was reported to diagnose cytomegalovirus status with high specificity and sensitivity in both the original and validation cohorts. In this cohort, only TCR beta chains were sequenced, and detectable features were limited by the absence of alpha or paired-chain data. A total of 164 TCR beta chains were listed by the study as associated with cytomegalovirus. Several of the top co-occurrence clusters appeared to be linked to parvovirus B19, influenza, CMV and Epstein-Barr virus, according to a later analysis. In a later analysis, the rate of TCR association differed among HLA loci, with DRB1 alleles having the most associated TCRs and HLA-C alleles having the fewest. The authors suggested that the approach could potentially be extended to other disease states and immunological phenotypes. Around 16 rarely observed V segments, including chromosome 9 orphons, were excluded from the earlier analysis of several hundred of the donors because counts were too low.

Regarding this clone: This clone's antigen is unknown. Base quality data are lacking; no much larger clone is found one base away.

Library preparation employed the immunoSEQ multiplex PCR assay. For the multiplex PCR, a mixture combining 60 forward primers for TCR Vbeta segments and 13 reverse primers for TCR Jbeta segments was used. A multiplex PCR assay on genomic DNA amplified the CDR3 region of rearranged TCR beta genes. Amplified TCR beta libraries were sequenced as 87-base-pair reads on the Illumina HiSeq System. From the authors' description of their analysis: A later analysis tallied 75 million to 85 million unique TCR beta chains across the 610 or so repertoires, and around 12 million of those chains were shared by two or more donors. Raw reads were error-corrected and collapsed into unique sequences with a nearest-neighbor algorithm that merged closely related sequences to remove PCR and sequencing errors. CDR3 sequences were aligned to IMGT reference sequences to assign V, D and J gene segments. For a sequence to be retained, a match of at least six nucleotides was required to both a V gene segment and a J gene segment. Rearrangements were called productive when the CDR3 lacked stop codons and stayed in frame with V and J; all others were non-productive. CDR3 was defined by IMGT convention, running from the second conserved V-encoded cysteine to the conserved J-encoded phenylalanine. In an earlier analysis of around 570 of the donors, sequences lacking an unambiguous match to a single V gene segment were excluded. An earlier analysis of 587 of the donors called V segments functional above 56.7% productive rearrangements and segregating when the between-donor standard deviation exceeded 5%. A statistical classification framework was built to diagnose cytomegalovirus status from the catalog of TCR beta chain sequences. In a later analysis, V and J genes were assigned by comparing TCR nucleotide sequences against IMGT/GENE-DB human TR gene sequences. Using the TCRdist pipeline, a later analysis assigned CDR3 sequences along with most-parsimonious VDJ recombination scenarios. In a later analysis, each TCR beta chain was defined by its CDR3 amino acid sequence together with its V-gene family, and reads without a unique V-gene family were excluded. In a later analysis, around 600 highly shared, low-generation-probability nucleotide sequences were removed to address suspected cross-contamination and a sequencing artifact. In a later analysis, a clonal expansion index for each public chain was calculated from normalized within-repertoire ranks of inferred template counts. A later analysis computed generation probabilities with a VDJ recombination model fitted to out-of-frame rearrangements, and checked the results against IGoR. In a later analysis, TCR-TCR, TCR-HLA and TCR-CMV co-occurrence was scored with hypergeometric tests, and a repertoire-size bias correction was applied to TCR pairs. False discovery rates were estimated in a later analysis by permuting HLA or CMV assignments 20 times. In a later analysis, co-occurring TCRs were grouped using DBSCAN, and TCRdist sequence similarity was added for clustering within HLA-allele-positive subsets. For co-occurrence clustering, repertoires with fewer than 30,000 or more than 120,000 public chains were excluded, along with several repertoires with anomalous nucleotide sharing. Drawn from immuneACCESS, this table holds only the in-frame rearrangements with V and J called that TCRdb kept. Clones are partly lost; checked studies trace under half to an unresolved V gene and leave the rest unexplained. The DNA gave D and trimming, while V, J and clone size come from that table. The sample records about 200,000 clones, roughly 85% of which are singletons. The ten largest clones add up to less than 2.5% of the sample.

In total, around 600 healthy bone marrow donors made up the cohort. At the time of sampling, every cohort member was nominally healthy, though immune exposures that went unrecorded were likely present. The donor tested CMV seronegative and was one of the 352 seronegative cohort members. A peripheral blood sample was provided by each donor, and peripheral blood mononuclear cells were used for TCR beta sequencing. Genomic DNA was extracted from the blood cell samples with the Qiagen DNeasy Blood Extraction Kit. The germline V gene specifies SNHLY as CDR1 and FYNNEI as CDR2. Between the V and J ends, shortened by 4 bases and 6 bases respectively, the junction contains 16 bases. The CDR3 sequence holds 15 residues, the cysteine and phenylalanine included. CDR3 DNA only is kept here, 45 bases in frame from base 1.

The TCR originated in a woman aged 45-59 years in good health and CMV-seronegative. The sequenced sample was PBMCs. The chain couples TRBV2 to TRBJ2-1; TRBD1 is a possible D gene, resting on 5 matching bases. DNA sequence: TGTGCCAGCAGTGGCCAGGGTACCCTAGGCAATGAGCAGTTCTTC. This gives the protein CASSGQGTLGNEQFF.